This TCR beta chain was recovered during a study of human T cells and chemical hapten exposure. As processed by the authors: Per-sample TCR counts ranged from about 20,000 to 700,000, median 95,638. One entry per CDR3 protein results from TCRdb running MiXCR on the RACE reads. V and J calls and clone size were set by TCRdb, not the authors. The table records 40,000 or so distinct CDR3 sequences, about 10% of them present only once. Specified time point: pre-sensitization, week 0. The treatment here: therapeutic diphenylcyclopropenone sensitization with weekly scalp DPC. Germline CDR1 SGHNT, CDR2 YYREEE (reference sequence). V lost 0 bases, J lost 4 bases, and 5 bases stayed unmatched. The CDR3 runs 15 residues. This clonotype was counted only a few times.

This sequence joins TRBV5-4 and TRBJ2-5; 8 bases are shared with TRBD1. This clonotype was obtained from a man aged 25 to 40 with alopecia areata. Some clones in this sample may be carry-over from other donors' samples. The sample was whole blood, taken in connection with sensitization to the hapten diphenylcyclopropenone (DPC). CDR3 coding DNA: TGTGCCAGCAGCTTGGCTTCAGGGGGCGCAGAGACCCAGTACTTC. It encodes CASSLASGGAETQYF. Full variable domain (missing parts from reference TRBV5-4 and TRBJ2-5): ETGVTQSPTHLIKTRGQQVTLRCSSQSGHNTVSWYQQALGQGPQFIFQYYREEENGRGNFPPRFSGLQFPNYSSELNVNALELDDSALYLCASSLASGGAETQYFGPGTRLLVL.